Shown below are 29 T cell receptor beta chains from a single sample sequenced in a study of blood T cells in healthy people across ages. Primers used in a second PCR of roughly 7 to 12 cycles were a sample-barcoded 5' primer and a J-beta primer mix. TCRdb reprocessed the 5' RACE reads with MiXCR, giving one entry per CDR3 protein. The table records about 1,400,000 distinct CDR3 sequences, roughly 60% of them present only once. Sequencing was done on a sample of blood. The source of these receptors is a man between 18 and 35 years old in good health.

This clonotype was seen more than once but under ten times. The rearrangement joins TRBV24-1 to TRBJ2-5; D unclear. Trimming left V 1 base short and J 3 bases short, with 11 bases between. The CDR3 is made up of 15 amino acids. Germline V gene sequence: CDR1 KGHDR, CDR2 SFDVKD. CDR3 sequence reads: CATSDFGAIEETQYF. CDR3 sequence (DNA): TGTGCCACCAGTGATTTCGGCGCAATAGAAGAGACCCAGTACTTC.

The chain has TRBV20-1 and TRBJ2-3, with 7 nucleotides matching TRBD1. Germline values: CDR1 DFQATT, CDR2 SNEGSKA (reference sequence). The length of the CDR3 is 16 residues. J lost 5 bases, V lost 5 bases, and 16 bases had no gene match. The chain's CDR3 is CSAYKVPTGWQDTQYF. The DNA of the CDR3 is TGCAGTGCTTACAAGGTGCCGACAGGGTGGCAAGATACGCAGTATTTT.

The V and J genes are TRBV7-2 and TRBJ2-3; 8 nucleotides align to TRBD2. CDR1 and CDR2 (germline): SGHTA, FQGNSA. Trimming cost V 5 bases and J 2 bases; bases outside gene matches: 9. CDR3 length: 16 residues. DNA for the CDR3: TGTGCCAGCAGCCCCCCGGGGGGGGAATTCACAGATACGCAGTATTTT. This codes for CASSPPGGEFTDTQYF. Together with reference TRBV7-2 and TRBJ2-3, the CDR3 gives the full variable domain: GAGVSQSPSNKVTEKGKDVELRCDPISGHTALYWYRQSLGQGLEFLIYFQGNSAPDKSGLPSDRFSAERTGGSVSTLTIQRTQQEDSAVYLCASSPPGGEFTDTQYFGPGTRLTVL.

The rearrangement links TRBV20-1 to TRBJ2-1; D unresolved. The CDR3 length is 15 residues. V lost 3 bases and J 2 bases, leaving 14 bases between the germline ends. In germline, CDR1 is DFQATT, CDR2 SNEGSKA (reference sequence). CDR3 protein: CSASILTGTYNEQFF. The CDR3 region has the DNA TGCAGTGCTAGTATATTGACGGGTACCTACAATGAGCAGTTCTTC.

The chain has TRBV4-1 and TRBJ2-6; TRBD1 aligns across 11 bases. The CDR3 has 19 amino acids. CDR1 MGHRA and CDR2 YSYEKL come from the germline V gene. Trimming took 3 bases from V and 1 from J; bases not matched to a gene: 8. This CDR3 reads CASSHLPGQGESGANVLTF. CDR3 nucleotide sequence: TGCGCCAGCAGCCATCTCCCGGGACAGGGGGAATCTGGGGCCAACGTCCTGACTTTC.

This chain connects TRBV6-1 to TRBJ1-1; 7 bases fit TRBD1. The germline CDR1 and CDR2 sequences are MNHNS and SASEGT. The CDR3 is made up of 14 amino acids. Trimming at V came to 2 bases and at J to 4 bases, leaving 4 bases not matched to a gene. The CDR3 loop reads CASSEIDRATEAFF. CDR3 sequence (DNA): TGTGCCAGCAGTGAAATTGACAGGGCCACTGAAGCTTTCTTT.

This clonotype was detected only a few times. The chain uses TRBV28 and TRBJ2-5, with a weak D call TRBD1 (5 bases). The CDR3 has 14 residues. Germline V lookup: CDR1 MDHEN, CDR2 SYDVKM. The germline V and J ends were trimmed by 2 bases and 5 bases, with 12 bases remaining between them. The CDR3, as DNA: TGTGCCAGCAGTTTACTGGGGCAGGAGGAGACCCAGTACTTC. It specifies CASSLLGQEETQYF.

The genes are TRBV10-3 and TRBJ2-3; 7 bases are shared with TRBD1. The CDR3 spans 17 residues. V trimming: 3 bases; J trimming: 1 base; junction bases outside the gene matches: 10. CDR1 is ENHRY, CDR2 SYGVKD, per germline. CDR3 nucleotide sequence: TGTGCCATCAGTGACCTCCCCGTAGGGACAGGCACAGATACGCAGTATTTT. It yields the protein CAISDLPVGTGTDTQYF.

The gene calls are TRBV7-2 and TRBJ2-4, with D tentatively TRBD1 or TRBD2 (7 bases each). The CDR3 has 19 residues. The germline V gene encodes CDR1 SGHTA and CDR2 FQGNSA. Trimming stripped 4 bases from V and 0 bases from J, with 22 bases between. The CDR3 loop is CASSSTGAGGVLAKNIQYF. The CDR3 region has the DNA TGTGCCAGCAGCTCAACCGGGGCAGGGGGGGTTTTAGCCAAAAACATTCAGTACTTC.

This clonotype was counted once. V gene TRBV10-3 combines with J gene TRBJ1-5, with D possibly TRBD1 on 6 matching bases. Germline-derived CDR1 and CDR2 are ENHRY and SYGVKD. The CDR3 extends over 16 amino acids. Deletions cut 10 bases from V and 0 bases from J, with 19 bases between. CDR3 sequence reads: CATAVGTTDSNQPQHF. The CDR3 coding sequence is TGTGCCACCGCCGTTGGGACAACAGATAGCAATCAGCCCCAGCATTTT.

The gene calls are TRBV28 and TRBJ2-2; 8 bases match TRBD1. The CDR3 extends over 15 amino acids. The trim removed 3 bases at V and 7 bases at J, leaving 7 bases unmatched. In germline, CDR1 is MDHEN, CDR2 SYDVKM. CDR3: CASSFTDRVGGELFF. The CDR3 DNA reads as TGTGCCAGCAGTTTTACGGACAGGGTTGGCGGGGAGCTGTTTTTT.

The V and J genes are TRBV18 and TRBJ2-7; D call uncertain. V lost 5 bases and J lost 2, with 16 bases in between. Per the germline V gene, CDR1 is KGHSH and CDR2 is LQKENI. This CDR3 is built from 15 residues. The CDR3 DNA sequence: TGTGCCAGCTCATCACGGCCCGGTGTTGCCTACGAGCAGTACTTC. It codes for CASSSRPGVAYEQYF.

The rearrangement uses TRBV27 and TRBJ1-4; no clear D. The germline V gene has CDR1 MNHEY and CDR2 SMNVEV (reference sequence). This CDR3 comprises 14 residues. V lost 3 bases and J 7 bases, leaving 12 bases between the germline ends. Here the CDR3 reads CASSFFLGSEKLFF. DNA for the CDR3: TGTGCCAGCAGTTTTTTTCTAGGGAGTGAAAAACTGTTTTTT.

This clonotype was detected only a few times. This chain links TRBV20-1 with TRBJ2-6; D not resolved. Germline V CDR1 and CDR2: DFQATT, SNEGSKA (reference sequence). The V end lost 5 bases, the J end lost 4 bases, and 9 bases lay between the germline ends. This CDR3 is built from 13 residues. The CDR3 DNA reads as TGCAGTGCTCGGACCTCAGGGGCCAACGTCCTGACTTTC. It encodes CSARTSGANVLTF.

This chain joins TRBV7-2 and TRBJ2-1, with D uncertain. The germline CDR1 and CDR2 sequences are SGHTA and FQGNSA. V lost 3 bases, J lost 3 bases, and 15 bases lay in between. The CDR3 is made up of 16 amino acids. The CDR3: CASSFPDPKFYNEQFF. As DNA, the CDR3 is TGTGCCAGCAGCTTCCCCGACCCCAAGTTCTACAATGAGCAGTTCTTC.

CDR3 sequence reads: CASSQTTGGRYIQYF. CDR3 coding DNA: TGCGCCAGCAGCCAAACTACAGGGGGCCGGTACATTCAGTACTTC. The rearrangement links TRBV4-1 to TRBJ2-4; TRBD1 matches at 9 bases. V lost 2 bases to trimming and J lost 8 bases; unmatched junction nucleotides: 7. Germline assignment: CDR1 MGHRA and CDR2 YSYEKL. CDR3 size: 15 residues.

J is TRBJ2-7 and V is TRBV5-1; D uncertain. Germline V gives CDR1 SGHRS, CDR2 YFSETQ. Trimming removed 4 bases from V and 0 bases from J, with 11 bases in between. The CDR3 runs 14 residues. The CDR3 sequence: CASSAGPDSYEQYF. The CDR3 bases are TGCGCCAGCAGCGCCGGCCCCGACTCCTACGAGCAGTACTTC.

This clonotype was recorded a few times. The chain has TRBV6-1 and TRBJ2-1; D possibly matches TRBD1 or TRBD2 (6 bases each). Germline V CDR1 and CDR2: MNHNS, SASEGT. The CDR3 is 16 amino acids. Trimming removed 4 bases from V and 4 bases from J, with 17 bases in between. The CDR3 coding sequence is TGTGCCAGCAGTGTAGGAGGGGGACCGAGATACAATGAGCAGTTCTTC. Its protein is CASSVGGGPRYNEQFF.

This clonotype was counted ten times or more. The CDR3 DNA reads TGTGCCAGCACCCGGGGGACACTAGCCAAAAACATTCAGTACTTC. Its protein is CASTRGTLAKNIQYF. J is TRBJ2-4 and V is TRBV2, with D tentatively TRBD1 or TRBD2 (6 bases each). CDR1 is SNHLY and CDR2 is FYNNEI in the germline V gene. The length of the CDR3 is 15 residues. Trimming pared 7 bases from V and 0 bases from J, leaving 13 bases between.

The rearrangement uses TRBV7-9 and TRBJ2-7; D call uncertain. The CDR3 consists of 15 residues. Germline V lookup: CDR1 SEHNR, CDR2 FQNEAQ (reference sequence). Trimming pared 1 base from V and 0 bases from J, leaving 10 bases between. Here the CDR3 reads CASSLEGSRSYEQYF. Here the CDR3 DNA reads TGTGCCAGCAGCTTAGAAGGATCCCGCTCCTACGAGCAGTACTTC.

V gene TRBV5-1 combines with J gene TRBJ1-1; D not certain. The V gene's germline CDR1 is SGHRS and CDR2 YFSETQ. V was clipped by 1 base and J by 4 bases, with 14 bases between them. The CDR3 extends over 15 amino acids. This CDR3 is CASSLRIGSGTEAFF. The CDR3 DNA reads TGCGCCAGCAGCTTGCGGATCGGGAGTGGCACTGAAGCTTTCTTT.

This clonotype was detected only a few times. This chain connects TRBV12-3 or TRBV12-4 to TRBJ2-3, with a tentative D call TRBD2 (5 bases). V lost 6 bases to trimming and J lost 0 bases, with 13 bases between them. CDR3 length: 15 amino acids. The CDR3 DNA is TGTGCCAGCAGCCCCGTGGCGGGTAGCACAGATACGCAGTATTTT. Protein product: CASSPVAGSTDTQYF.

CDR3 nucleotide sequence: TGTGCCATCAAGGGAGGGTTCGAGCAGTACTTC. Translated, it gives CAIKGGFEQYF. The chain is built from TRBV12-3 or TRBV12-4 and TRBJ2-7; 7 bases are shared with TRBD2. The CDR3 has 11 amino acids. V was clipped by 10 bases and J by 6 bases; unmatched bases: 6.

The rearrangement links TRBV29-1 to TRBJ2-3; 8 bases line up with TRBD2. This CDR3 comprises 13 residues. Germline loops: CDR1 SQVTM, CDR2 ANQGSEA. The CDR3 DNA is TGCAGTGCTCTCGGGGGGGGCACAGATACGCAGTATTTT. This sequence encodes CSALGGGTDTQYF.

V gene TRBV20-1 combines with J gene TRBJ1-2; 8 nucleotides match TRBD1. This CDR3 region has 16 residues. The V and J ends lost 5 bases and 7 bases, in that order; junction bases with no gene match: 18. In germline, CDR1 is DFQATT, CDR2 SNEGSKA (reference sequence). Written as DNA, the CDR3 is TGCAGTGCTGGTCAAGGCTACGAGCAGGGGGCTGGTGGCTACACCTTC. As protein: CSAGQGYEQGAGGYTF.

This chain uses TRBV3-1 with TRBJ1-1; no definite D call. The V gene lost 4 bases and the J gene lost 2 bases, with 14 bases spanning the gap. The germline gives CDR1 LGHDT, CDR2 YNNKEL (reference sequence). The CDR3 has 15 residues. This CDR3 is CASSPQPTDNTEAFF. CDR3 coding DNA: TGTGCCAGCAGCCCTCAACCTACGGACAACACTGAAGCTTTCTTT.

This clonotype has a handful of counts. The rearrangement joins TRBV7-9 to TRBJ2-6; D remains unclear. Germline CDR1 reads SEHNR; CDR2 reads FQNEAQ (reference sequence). Trimming removed 2 bases at V and 0 bases at J, with 11 bases between. The CDR3 spans 17 residues. The CDR3 sequence: CASSLPLPTSGANVLTF. CDR3 nucleotide sequence: TGTGCCAGCAGCTTACCCCTCCCTACCTCTGGGGCCAACGTCCTGACTTTC.

The chain combines TRBV4-2 with TRBJ2-7; 8 bases agree with TRBD1. V dropped 1 base and J dropped 5; count of bases not matched to a gene: 7. Germline CDR1 reads LGHNA; CDR2 reads YNFKEQ. The CDR3 is made up of 15 amino acids. CDR3 nucleotide sequence: TGTGCCAGCAGCCAAGTGGACAGGGACGGGGACGAGCAGTACTTC. Protein product: CASSQVDRDGDEQYF.

This clonotype came up a few times. The J gene is TRBJ2-7, the V gene TRBV24-1, with 10 bases lining up with TRBD2. Germline CDR1 reads KGHDR; CDR2 reads SFDVKD. The length of the CDR3 is 16 residues. V gave up 4 bases and J gave up 0 bases; unmatched junction bases: 5. The CDR3 region is CATSEGTSDLSYEQYF. The CDR3 coding sequence is TGTGCCACCAGTGAGGGGACTAGCGACCTCTCCTACGAGCAGTACTTC.